A single sample is the source of the 13 T cell receptor beta chains below, sequenced in a study of CD8 T cells in ankylosing spondylitis. One entry per CDR3 protein, called by TCRdb with MiXCR from the 5' RACE reads. Of roughly 250,000 distinct CDR3 sequences detected, approximately 9% appear once; the ten largest clones hold almost 7%. The sample taken for sequencing was blood, either unsorted or a sorted T cell fraction (not recorded which). These receptors were obtained from a male donor with ankylosing spondylitis or in good health (not recorded which).

This clonotype has a count of ten or more. The J gene is TRBJ1-2, the V gene TRBV19; D not certain. Per germline, CDR1 LNHDA and CDR2 SQIVND (reference sequence). This CDR3 region has 11 residues. V was pared by 6 bases and J by 3 bases, with 5 bases between. This chain's CDR3 is CASSTDYGYTF. CDR3 nucleotides: TGTGCCAGTAGCACTGACTATGGCTACACCTTC.

This clonotype was detected ten times or more. V is TRBV20-1 and J is TRBJ2-1; no definite D call. Trimming shortened V by 0 bases and J by 4 bases, and 13 bases separated the two germline ends. The CDR3 covers 15 residues. Germline V CDR1 and CDR2: DFQATT, SNEGSKA (reference sequence). This CDR3 is CSARDYVAEYNEQFF. The CDR3 DNA reads as TGCAGTGCTAGAGATTACGTGGCGGAGTACAATGAGCAGTTCTTC.

The rearrangement joins TRBV30 to TRBJ1-5; 7 nucleotides match TRBD1. The CDR3 sequence is 14 residues long. J gave up 3 bases and V 4 bases, and 6 bases lay outside the gene matches. Germline CDR1 GTSNPN, CDR2 SVGIG (reference sequence). This CDR3 is CAWKFTGDNQPQHF. CDR3 DNA: TGTGCCTGGAAGTTCACAGGGGACAATCAGCCCCAGCATTTT.

This clonotype was seen at least ten times. The chain combines TRBV12-3 or TRBV12-4 with TRBJ1-1; D not resolved. Between the trimmed V and J ends, which lost 5 bases and 7 bases, there was a span of 8 bases. The CDR3 sequence is 11 residues long. CDR3 coding DNA: TGTGCCAGCAGTCAGCGGGTTGAAGCTTTCTTT. Translation: CASSQRVEAFF.

This clonotype has a count of ten or more. The rearrangement links TRBV27 to TRBJ2-5, with no clear D. V was pared by 2 bases and J by 2 bases, with 12 bases between. The germline V gene has CDR1 MNHEY and CDR2 SMNVEV (reference sequence). The CDR3 is made up of 15 amino acids. CDR3 region: CASSLSTAYQETQYF. The CDR3 DNA follows: TGTGCCAGCAGTTTAAGTACGGCTTATCAAGAGACCCAGTACTTC.

The chain uses TRBV4-3 and TRBJ1-4; 10 bases match TRBD1. The CDR3 has 15 residues. V was clipped by 4 bases and J by 6 bases; unmatched bases: 5. The germline gives CDR1 LGHNA, CDR2 YSLEER. The CDR3 DNA sequence: TGCGCCAGCAGCCCAGAGGACAGGGGGGATGAAAAACTGTTTTTT. Its protein product is CASSPEDRGDEKLFF.

This clonotype was seen many times. This chain uses TRBV12-3 or TRBV12-4 with TRBJ2-5, with 7 bases aligning to TRBD2. The CDR3 runs 14 residues. V lost 3 bases, J lost 1 base, and 2 bases stayed unmatched. The CDR3 protein is CASSFSGGQETQYF. For the CDR3, the DNA is TGTGCCAGCAGTTTTTCGGGGGGCCAAGAGACCCAGTACTTC.

This clonotype was found a few times. The chain has TRBV6-1 and TRBJ1-6; D possibly corresponds to TRBD1 (5 bases). The CDR3 is made up of 15 amino acids. V lost 4 bases and J 7 bases, leaving 14 bases between the germline ends. Germline lookup yields CDR1 MNHNS and CDR2 SASEGT. The CDR3 spells CASSGAGTLNSPLHF. In DNA, the CDR3 is TGTGCCAGCAGTGGTGCCGGGACCTTGAATTCACCCCTCCACTTT.

This clonotype was found many times. The chain links TRBV9 to TRBJ2-5; possibly TRBD2 for D (5 bases). CDR1 and CDR2 (germline): SGDLS, YYNGEE. The CDR3 length is 11 residues. V was shortened by 3 bases and J by 9 bases, with 9 bases between the two germline ends. This CDR3 reads CASSDRGAQYF. For the CDR3, the DNA is TGTGCCAGCAGCGACCGGGGAGCCCAGTACTTC. The full variable domain, rest sourced from reference TRBV9 and TRBJ2-5, is DSGVTQTPKHLITATGQRVTLRCSPRSGDLSVYWYQQSLDQGLQFLIQYYNGEERAKGNILERFSAQQFPDLHSELNLSSLELGDSALYFCASSDRGAQYFGPGTRLLVL.

V usage is TRBV7-3 and J usage is TRBJ2-3, with 8 bases identical to TRBD1. J gave up 3 bases and V 4 bases, and 3 bases lay outside the gene matches. Germline V gives CDR1 SGHTA, CDR2 FQGTGA. CDR3 length equals 14 residues. CDR3 residues: CASSSGGWTDTQYF. The CDR3 DNA follows: TGTGCCAGCAGCTCAGGGGGCTGGACAGATACGCAGTATTTT.

In this sample, this clonotype turned up many times. The chain recombines TRBV5-1 with TRBJ1-4; D is ambiguous. This CDR3 comprises 13 residues. V was cut by 4 bases and J by 8 bases, with 12 bases left in between. Germline V gives CDR1 SGHRS, CDR2 YFSETQ. CDR3 in amino acids: CASSLKPGEKLFF. For the CDR3, the DNA is TGCGCCAGCAGCCTGAAACCGGGAGAAAAACTGTTTTTT.

This clonotype was detected many times. CDR3 nucleotides: TGTGCCAGCAGTTCGTTAACTAGCGGGATGGTGGAGACCCAGTACTTC. This sequence encodes CASSSLTSGMVETQYF. The chain couples TRBV6-5 to TRBJ2-5, with 10 bases lining up with TRBD2. The CDR3 has 16 amino acids. Germline V gives CDR1 MNHEY, CDR2 SVGAGI. Trimming took 4 bases from V and 5 from J; bases not matched to a gene: 10.

The table lists this clonotype with a few counts. V and J are TRBV7-2 and TRBJ2-7; D uncertain. Per germline, CDR1 SGHTA and CDR2 FQGNSA. This CDR3 has 14 amino acids. V was pared by 1 base and J by 5 bases, with 12 bases between. In nucleotides, the CDR3 is TGTGCCAGCAGCTTAGGCCCGGCAGGCCACGAGCAGTACTTC. Translating it yields CASSLGPAGHEQYF.